Detailed here is one TCR beta chain. Its antigen has not been determined. Base qualities are not provided; no much larger clone lies one nucleotide away. There are 13 amino acids in the CDR3, from cysteine to phenylalanine inclusive. Only the CDR3 region is kept as DNA, spanning 39 bases read in frame from base 1. As encoded in the germline V gene (reference sequence), CDR1 is LNHDA while CDR2 is SQIVND. V lost 7 bases and J lost 1 base; the stretch between them is 10 bases long. These data come from a study of shared clonotypes between healthy human individuals (dated by TCRdb to the early 2020s). In terms of the full investigation: A few men and two women, aged 18 to 49 years, made up the cohort. Per donor, three plates each were used for CD4 naive and CD4 memory, two for CD8 naive, and one for CD8 memory. To estimate repertoire size and how much clonotype sharing occurs between individuals, the study deeply sequenced the blood TCR repertoires of about 5 healthy adults. To increase sequencing depth and limit assay-specific biases, TCR repertoire library preparation and sequencing were carried out by different laboratories using diverse techniques. Leukapheresis yielded between about 0.85 and 9 billion PBMCs per donor.

Donors were healthy HIV-negative adults with no recently reported acute infections or vaccinations. Only Caucasian adults living in Nashville, Tennessee, USA were represented among the donors. CD4+ T cells were enriched by magnetic negative selection, after which naive cells were positively selected on CD45RA and the negative fraction was taken as the memory subset. Blood was obtained by leukapheresis, after which PBMCs were separated by Ficoll-Histopaque density gradient centrifugation and cryopreserved in liquid nitrogen vapor phase. Analytical flow cytometry was used to check the purity and quantity of every magnetically sorted T cell population. Genomic DNA was isolated from every sorted fraction and measured by UV absorbance on a Nanodrop 2000c. General study outcomes and caveats: Sampling was restricted to blood, and TCR repertoires in tissues likely differ from the TCR repertoires found in blood. Compared with non-shared clonotypes, the clonotypes found in all four sorted-subset donors had higher generation probabilities. Pairwise subsampling led to the expectation that sequencing depth would affect the degree of clonotype sharing among donors. Estimated clonotype richness was generally larger for naive than for memory subsets. The genetic and exposure-history diversity represented was limited by the small number of donors. When four donors were compared, the shared fraction of clonotypes was around 5% for naive CD4, roughly 3.4% for naive CD8, 2.3% for memory CD4, and roughly 0.43% for memory CD8. Even with the large sequencing depth, rarefaction of the sorted-subset datasets indicated that sequencing was incomplete.

Using the deep immunoSEQ assay, TCR CDR3 regions were amplified from genomic DNA by multiplex PCR. Extracted genomic DNA from each cell subset was spread evenly across all wells of several immunoSEQ 96-well plates, with each plate serving as a replicate. Each replicate PCR for sorted subsets received roughly 0.2 ug genomic DNA, equal to about 30,000 T cell genomes. Purified libraries were measured with a Qubit 3.0 fluorometer, size-checked on a Bioanalyzer 2100, and measured again with the KAPA Library Quantification kit. A separate single-read 150-cycle Illumina NextSeq 550 flow cell was used to sequence each immunoSEQ 96-well plate. In the original analysis: Because the immunoSEQ output included only junctional sequences and no quality scores, the filtering could not be the same as the filtering used for full-length reads. Sequences were annotated with PyIR, a Python wrapper for IgBLAST v1.9, and V/J genes and CDR3 were assigned using IMGT germline references. Reads were removed for weak V/J assignments (E-value above 1e-6), missing CDR3, stop codons, out-of-frame junctions, or ambiguous translated residues. V3J clonotypes were defined as sequences sharing the same inferred V gene, J gene, and CDR3 amino acid sequence. The percentage overlap between two repertoires was calculated by dividing the number of shared unique clonotypes by the size of the smaller repertoire. Richness of each repertoire was evaluated using RTK rarefaction, the Chao1 estimator, and Recon v2.1 estimates of unobserved clonotypes. For all TCRbeta clonotypes obtained by the gDNA method from four donors, generation probabilities were computed with OLGA. Held by TCRdb, this immuneACCESS table contains in-frame sequences only and omits some clones. Under half of the omission traces to an unresolved V gene where checked; the cause of the rest is unknown. V and J calls and clone size are copied from that table; D and trimming were computed from the DNA. Counted in this sample were roughly 1 million clones; roughly 80% of them appeared once. Approximately 1.3% of the sample is in the top ten clones.

The receptor's source is a man between 18 and 29 years old in good health. The chain couples TRBV19 to TRBJ1-1; a confident D gene designation cannot be given. Sequences were obtained from memory CD4+ T cells sorted from blood. The sample's cell subset or site, from its label and the paper: CD45RA-negative fraction. In nucleotide form, the sequence is TGTGCCAGTACCTACGGGAGGAACACTGAAGCTTTCTTT. It translates to CASTYGRNTEAFF.